Listed below are T cell receptor beta chains from one sample, sequenced in a study of shared clonotypes between healthy human individuals. Measured with immunoSEQ multiplex PCR; TCRdb has only the in-frame clones, and not every one. The sample contains about a million clones, around three quarters of which appear only once. Material for sequencing was memory CD4+ T cells sorted from blood. These receptors all come from a man between 18 and 29 years old in good health. Both conserved end residues are part of each CDR3. Each record gives: J gene, clone size, D gene, V gene, CDR3 protein, CDR3 DNA. A D gene is named only where the DNA matches it firmly. Rows may omit the clone size; those that give it use once, few, many or a size class.

TRBJ2-5 . TRBD2 TRBV5-1 CASGSESGGLETQYF TGCGCCAGCGGGTCTGAGAGCGGGGGGTTAGAGACCCAGTACTTC
TRBJ2-3 . . TRBV12-5 CASGLSRDTQYF TGTGCTAGTGGTCTGAGTAGGGATACGCAGTATTTT
TRBJ2-5 . . TRBV29-1 CSVDRDNSQETQYF TGCAGCGTTGACAGGGATAACAGCCAAGAGACCCAGTACTTC
TRBJ2-2 . TRBD1 TRBV30 CAWKRGRGTGELFF TGTGCCTGGAAGAGGGGGCGAGGAACCGGGGAGCTGTTTTTT
TRBJ2-5 . TRBD2 TRBV5-1 CASSLARGGVETQYF TGCGCCAGCAGCTTGGCCCGGGGAGGGGTAGAGACCCAGTACTTC
TRBJ2-7 . TRBD1 TRBV6-1 CASSVAGTGNYEQYF TGTGCCAGCAGTGTGGCCGGGACAGGGAATTACGAGCAGTACTTC
TRBJ2-7 few TRBD2 TRBV19 CASSMGLATPYEQYF TGTGCCAGTAGTATGGGACTAGCTACTCCATACGAGCAGTACTTC
TRBJ2-2 few . TRBV10-1 CASSESGFGELFF TGCGCCAGCAGTGAGTCAGGGTTCGGGGAGCTGTTTTTT
TRBJ1-5 . TRBD1 TRBV28 CASSLVTGGQPQHF TGTGCCAGCAGTTTGGTGACAGGGGGGCAGCCCCAGCATTTT
TRBJ2-1 few . TRBV7-2 CASSPLVGEQFF TGTGCCAGCAGCCCCCTGGTAGGTGAGCAGTTCTTC
TRBJ1-1 few . TRBV20-1 CSARPGTEAFF TGCAGTGCTAGACCAGGGACTGAAGCTTTCTTT
TRBJ2-7 . . TRBV18 CASSPGAATYEQYF TGTGCCAGCTCACCAGGTGCGGCTACCTACGAGCAGTACTTC
TRBJ2-2 . TRBD1 TRBV30 CAWTFIRTGTYTGELFF TGTGCCTGGACCTTTATAAGGACAGGGACTTACACCGGGGAGCTGTTTTTT
TRBJ2-7 once TRBD1 TRBV7-9 CASRREGQSSYEQYF TGTGCCAGCAGAAGAGAGGGACAGAGCTCCTACGAGCAGTACTTC
TRBJ1-5 . TRBD1 TRBV28 CASTTGGGISNQPQHF TGTGCCAGCACGACAGGGGGCGGAATAAGTAATCAGCCCCAGCATTTT
TRBJ2-7 . TRBD2 TRBV18 CASSPPGLTYEQYF TGTGCCAGCTCACCACCGGGACTAACCTACGAGCAGTACTTC
TRBJ2-5 . . TRBV7-2 CASSFNGETQYF TGTGCCAGCAGCTTTAATGGGGAGACCCAGTACTTC
TRBJ2-1 . . TRBV6-6 CASSYGGVSYNEQFF TGTGCCAGCAGTTATGGCGGGGTATCCTACAATGAGCAGTTCTTC
TRBJ2-2 . TRBD1 TRBV5-4 CASSSRDRNTGELFF TGTGCCAGCAGCTCCCGGGACAGGAACACCGGGGAGCTGTTTTTT
TRBJ2-3 . . TRBV18 CASWTGSTDTQYF TGTGCCAGCTGGACTGGGAGCACAGATACGCAGTATTTT
TRBJ1-4 once TRBD1 TRBV10-3 CAISSMGQGYEKLFF TGTGCCATCAGTTCGATGGGACAGGGCTATGAAAAACTGTTTTTT
TRBJ1-2 . . TRBV7-2 CASSPRGAGHGYTF TGTGCCAGCAGCCCCCGAGGTGCGGGCCATGGCTACACCTTC
TRBJ2-2 . TRBD1 TRBV6-1 CASRGGAGETGELFF TGTGCCAGCAGAGGGGGCGCTGGGGAAACCGGGGAGCTGTTTTTT
TRBJ2-7 . . TRBV6-5 CASSGGGATQYF TGTGCCAGCAGTGGAGGGGGGGCGACGCAGTACTTC
TRBJ2-7 . . TRBV21-1 CASSRQNSSYEQYF TGTGCCAGCAGCCGACAGAATAGCTCCTACGAGCAGTACTTC
TRBJ2-7 . TRBD2 TRBV7-2 CASSSQGAGPYEQYF TGTGCCAGCAGCTCCCAGGGAGCGGGGCCCTACGAGCAGTACTTC
TRBJ1-1 . . TRBV7-2 CASTGRTEAFF TGTGCCAGCACAGGGCGGACTGAAGCTTTCTTT
TRBJ2-7 . . TRBV7-9 CASSLSHIGVYEQYF TGTGCCAGCAGCTTATCTCATATTGGCGTATACGAGCAGTACTTC
TRBJ2-1 . TRBD2 TRBV30 CAWSVDLAGGNEQFF TGTGCCTGGAGTGTAGATCTAGCGGGTGGAAATGAGCAGTTCTTC
TRBJ2-7 . TRBD2 TRBV19 CASSISGWTSGGSTYEQYF TGTGCCAGTAGTATCAGCGGTTGGACTAGCGGGGGTTCAACCTACGAGCAGTACTTC
TRBJ2-3 few TRBD2 TRBV29-1 CSVPGTSFDTQYF TGCAGCGTCCCCGGGACTAGCTTCGATACGCAGTATTTT
TRBJ2-7 . . TRBV2 CASTPVRAQGNEQYF TGTGCCAGCACCCCTGTCCGGGCCCAAGGCAACGAGCAGTACTTC
TRBJ1-1 . . TRBV28 CASSLPGGSTEAFF TGTGCCAGCAGTCTACCGGGGGGGTCCACTGAAGCTTTCTTT
TRBJ1-6 . . TRBV6-5 CASSSGSRRNSPLHF TGTGCCAGCAGTTCGGGGAGCCGCAGGAATTCACCCCTCCACTTT
TRBJ1-5 few . TRBV6-6 CASRPEGSNQPQHF TGTGCCAGCAGACCCGAGGGAAGCAATCAGCCCCAGCATTTT
TRBJ1-5 . . TRBV27 CASQNTQGSNQPQHF TGTGCCAGCCAGAACACTCAGGGGAGCAATCAGCCCCAGCATTTT
TRBJ1-1 . . TRBV7-2 CASSPPGSYTEAFF TGTGCCAGCAGCCCGCCCGGGTCCTACACTGAAGCTTTCTTT
TRBJ2-5 . . TRBV6-4 CASSDAGTMKRGGQETQYF TGTGCCAGCAGTGACGCCGGGACCATGAAACGAGGAGGGCAAGAGACCCAGTACTTC
TRBJ2-7 . . TRBV15 CATSRQQGPYEQYF TGTGCCACCAGCAGGCAGCAAGGACCGTACGAGCAGTACTTC
TRBJ1-2 . . TRBV5-1 CASSPDRYNYGYTF TGCGCCAGCAGCCCGGACAGATATAACTATGGCTACACCTTC
TRBJ2-2 . TRBD1 TRBV11-2 CASSLPGQGITGELFF TGTGCCAGCAGCTTACCTGGACAGGGGATCACCGGGGAGCTGTTTTTT
TRBJ2-1 . . TRBV4-3 CASSQAYTYNEQFF TGCGCCAGCAGCCAAGCATATACCTACAATGAGCAGTTCTTC
TRBJ2-6 many . TRBV6-5 CASGGSGANVLTF TGTGCCAGCGGGGGGTCCGGGGCCAACGTCCTGACTTTC
TRBJ2-5 once TRBD2 TRBV7-2 CASSLLLGLAGGETQYF TGTGCCAGCAGCTTACTCCTCGGACTAGCGGGGGGTGAGACCCAGTACTTC
TRBJ1-4 . . TRBV12-2 CASRLVRAREKLFF TGTGCAAGTCGCTTAGTAAGGGCCCGAGAAAAACTGTTTTTT
TRBJ2-2 . . TRBV9 CASSFRGGELFF TGTGCCAGCAGCTTCAGGGGCGGGGAGCTGTTTTTT
TRBJ1-6 few TRBD1 TRBV4-1 CASSLGTGGYSPLHF TGCGCCAGCAGCCTTGGAACAGGGGGCTATTCACCCCTCCACTTT
TRBJ1-6 . TRBD1 TRBV5-1 CASRSGTGGNNSPLHF TGCGCCAGCAGATCTGGGACAGGGGGGAATAATTCACCCCTCCACTTT
TRBJ2-5 . TRBD2 TRBV7-7 CASSLGAGVQETQYF TGTGCTAGCAGCTTAGGGGCGGGGGTCCAAGAGACCCAGTACTTC
TRBJ1-2 . . TRBV5-5 CASSQGTLYGYTF TGTGCCAGCAGCCAGGGGACCCTCTATGGCTACACCTTC
TRBJ2-2 . TRBD1 TRBV5-4 CASSRGQGETSVGELFF TGTGCCAGCAGCAGGGGACAGGGGGAGACTAGCGTTGGGGAGCTGTTTTTT
TRBJ1-6 . TRBD1 TRBV27 CASSLSNHLGTGDNSPLHF TGTGCCAGCAGTTTATCTAACCACCTCGGGACAGGGGACAATTCACCCCTCCACTTT
TRBJ2-7 . TRBD2 TRBV10-3 CAISESGLVGSYEQYF TGTGCCATCAGTGAGTCGGGACTAGTAGGCTCCTACGAGCAGTACTTC